One sample yielded the 20 T cell receptor beta chains listed below, sequenced in a study of human T cells and chemical hapten exposure. Time point here: healthy volunteer bleed at 2 weeks. It was from unfractionated whole blood that total RNA was extracted. Each CDR3 protein gets one entry after TCRdb re-called the RACE reads with MiXCR. The sample includes roughly 120,000 distinct CDR3 sequences, about 8.2% of them seen just once. The material sequenced was whole blood. Source of these receptors: a male donor in good health. Some clones in this sample may be carry-over from other donors' samples.

This clonotype was observed at least ten times. The chain combines TRBV7-6 with TRBJ2-7; 8 bases match TRBD2. J lost 0 bases, V lost 4 bases, and 5 bases had no gene match. The germline V gene has CDR1 SGHVS and CDR2 FNYEAQ. The CDR3 has 15 amino acids. CDR3 DNA sequence: TGTGCCAGCAGCTCCGGCGGGAGGAGCTCCTACGAGCAGTACTTC. Translation: CASSSGGRSSYEQYF.

This clonotype was found many times. The rearrangement joins TRBV5-6 to TRBJ2-2; D is undetermined. V lost 4 bases, J lost 7 bases, and 8 bases lay in between. There are 12 residues in the CDR3. Germline-derived CDR1 and CDR2 are SGHDT and YYEEEE. Written as DNA, the CDR3 is TGTGCCAGCAGCGCTCTGTTCGGGGAGCTGTTTTTT. Residues: CASSALFGELFF.

This clonotype has at least ten counts. J is TRBJ2-2 and V is TRBV12-3 or TRBV12-4; D gene unclear. CDR3 length: 12 residues. V gave up 7 bases and J gave up 7 bases, with 10 bases separating them. The CDR3 coding sequence is TGTGCCAGCACTTCGCTCGGCGGGGAGCTGTTTTTT. It codes for CASTSLGGELFF.

There are many counts of this clonotype. This rearrangement joins TRBV7-8 to TRBJ2-6; the match to TRBD1 covers 11 bases. The CDR3 contains 17 residues. Unmatched junction bases numbered 9, after V lost 7 bases and J lost 4 bases. From germline, CDR1 is SGHVS and CDR2 FQNEAQ. CDR3 bases: TGTGCCAGCACCTCTGGGACAGGGGGGCGAGGGGCCAACGTCCTGACTTTC. As protein: CASTSGTGGRGANVLTF.

This clonotype was picked up many times. This chain connects TRBV4-2 to TRBJ2-1; no clear D. The CDR3 extends over 16 amino acids. The germline V and J ends were trimmed by 0 bases and 9 bases, with 18 bases remaining between them. Looked up from germline, CDR1 is LGHNA and CDR2 is YNFKEQ. As DNA, the CDR3 is TGTGCCAGCAGCCAAGACGAGGAGAGGCGAGGTGGTGAGCAGTTCTTC. Its protein product is CASSQDEERRGGEQFF.

Here the CDR3 DNA reads TGTGCCAGCTCGCAAACCCCCCCTACTAGCAAAGCCTACGAGCAGTACTTC. Translating it yields CASSQTPPTSKAYEQYF. The chain links TRBV18 to TRBJ2-7; possible D gene TRBD2, 6 bases. From germline, CDR1 is KGHSH and CDR2 LQKENI. The CDR3 spans 17 residues. Trimming took 6 bases from V and 2 from J, leaving 23 bases between them. The complete variable domain, with remaining parts taken from reference TRBV18 and TRBJ2-7, reads NAGVMQNPRHLVRRRGQEARLRCSPMKGHSHVYWYRQLPEEGLKFMVYLQKENIIDESGMPKERFSAEFPKEGPSILRIQQVVRGDSAAYFCASSQTPPTSKAYEQYFGPGTRLTVT.

This chain connects TRBV6-1 to TRBJ2-5, with 11 bases aligning to TRBD1. This CDR3 spans 17 amino acids. V shed 4 bases and J 5 bases; nucleotides not matched to a gene: 12. The germline CDR1 and CDR2 sequences are MNHNS and SASEGT. The CDR3 nucleotides read TGTGCCAGCAGTGCTGGGAGGGGACAGGGGGGCTTGGAGACCCAGTACTTC. As protein: CASSAGRGQGGLETQYF.

This clonotype was picked up many times. This chain links TRBV12-3 or TRBV12-4 with TRBJ1-2; no reliable D call. Trimming took off 5 bases at V and 1 base at J, with 5 bases between the two ends. CDR3 size: 12 residues. This CDR3 is CASSTLNYGYTF. The CDR3 coding sequence is TGTGCCAGCAGTACACTTAACTATGGCTACACCTTC.

Turning to this clonotype: A much larger clone differs by one base, so this may be a read error. The J gene is TRBJ2-7, the V gene TRBV5-1; 9 bases map to TRBD2. This CDR3 is 14 amino acids long. Germline V gives CDR1 SGHRS, CDR2 YFSETQ. Losses at the gene ends were 2 bases for V and 6 bases for J; bases not matched to a gene: 6. CDR3 DNA: TGCGCCAGCAGCTTTGCTAGCGGGATATTCGAGCAGTACTTC. Its protein product is CASSFASGIFEQYF.

This clonotype has a count of ten or more. The chain recombines TRBV6-6 with TRBJ2-7; TRBD1 aligns across 9 bases. J gave up 4 bases and V 2 bases, and 6 bases lay outside the gene matches. The CDR3 extends over 15 amino acids. CDR1 MNHNY and CDR2 SVGAGI come from the germline V gene (reference sequence). The CDR3 here is CASSYPRDRVYEQYF. The CDR3 DNA follows: TGTGCCAGCAGTTACCCCCGGGACAGGGTGTACGAGCAGTACTTC.

This clonotype was counted at least ten times. The J gene is TRBJ2-1, the V gene TRBV5-1; D is unclear. Germline values: CDR1 SGHRS, CDR2 YFSETQ. V was trimmed by 4 bases and J by 5 bases, leaving 7 bases between them. There are 12 residues in the CDR3. CDR3 DNA sequence: TGCGCCAGCAGCGAAGTAAACAATGAGCAGTTCTTC. Translation gives CASSEVNNEQFF.

This sequence joins TRBV19 and TRBJ2-2, with 7 bases identical to TRBD2. CDR1 and CDR2 from the germline V gene are LNHDA and SQIVND (reference sequence). The trim removed 9 bases at V and 3 bases at J, leaving 7 bases unmatched. There are 14 residues in the CDR3. CDR3 DNA: TGTGCCAGCCTTAGCGGGCGACACACCGGGGAGCTGTTTTTT. It is translated as CASLSGRHTGELFF.

This sequence joins TRBV19 and TRBJ2-2, with D tentatively TRBD1 (6 bases). Germline lookup yields CDR1 LNHDA and CDR2 SQIVND (reference sequence). Trimming shortened V by 0 bases and J by 4 bases, and 12 bases separated the two germline ends. This CDR3 spans 16 amino acids. In nucleotides, the CDR3 is TGTGCCAGTAGTATAGAACAGGGATCAAGCACCGGGGAGCTGTTTTTT. Translated: CASSIEQGSSTGELFF.

This clonotype has more than one count but fewer than ten. J is TRBJ2-3 and V is TRBV18; the D gene is possibly TRBD2 (5 bases). Trimming cost V 6 bases and J 2 bases, with 12 bases left between them. The V gene's germline CDR1 is KGHSH and CDR2 LQKENI. There are 14 residues in the CDR3. The DNA of the CDR3 is TGTGCCAGCTCCCCCGACTATTCCACAGATACGCAGTATTTT. Translated, it gives CASSPDYSTDTQYF. The variable domain in full, completed from reference TRBV18 and TRBJ2-3, reads NAGVMQNPRHLVRRRGQEARLRCSPMKGHSHVYWYRQLPEEGLKFMVYLQKENIIDESGMPKERFSAEFPKEGPSILRIQQVVRGDSAAYFCASSPDYSTDTQYFGPGTRLTVL.

This clonotype was counted a few times. This rearrangement joins TRBV7-2 to TRBJ2-2, with 8 nucleotides matching TRBD1. This CDR3 region has 13 residues. The germline V gene encodes CDR1 SGHTA and CDR2 FQGNSA. The ends lost 7 bases at V and 7 bases at J; junction bases unmatched: 5. The CDR3 nucleotides are TGTGCCAGCAACACAGGGACAGGCGGGGAGCTGTTTTTT. Encoded protein: CASNTGTGGELFF.

The DNA for the CDR3 is TGTGCCAGCAGCACCGGGACTAGCGGGGTTAGGAATGAGCAGTTCTTC. It codes for CASSTGTSGVRNEQFF. The chain uses TRBV7-6 and TRBJ2-1; 13 bases match TRBD2. The CDR3 is made up of 16 amino acids. CDR1 SGHVS and CDR2 FNYEAQ come from the germline V gene. V lost 5 bases, J lost 7 bases, and 8 bases stayed unmatched.

This clonotype was detected many times. The CDR3, as DNA: TGTGCCAGCAGTCCATACAAGAAGACCCAGTACTTC. It codes for CASSPYKKTQYF. The rearrangement links TRBV12-3 or TRBV12-4 to TRBJ2-5; unclear D gene. The CDR3 is made up of 12 amino acids. V dropped 5 bases and J dropped 6 bases, with 10 bases sitting between them.

This clonotype was seen repeatedly, ten times or more. The chain combines TRBV29-1 with TRBJ2-2; D not resolved. Germline CDR1 is SQVTM and CDR2 is ANQGSEA. This CDR3 is built from 13 residues. Trimming cost V 4 bases and J 0 bases, with 6 bases left between them. CDR3 sequence: CSVGHTNTGELFF. DNA for the CDR3: TGCAGCGTTGGTCATACGAACACCGGGGAGCTGTTTTTT.

This clonotype appeared a few times. The J gene is TRBJ2-3, the V gene TRBV15; unclear D gene. CDR1 is LNHNV, CDR2 YYDKDF, per germline (reference sequence). V was cut by 0 bases and J by 1 base, with 2 bases left in between. The CDR3 spans 13 residues. The CDR3 DNA is TGTGCCACCAGCAGAGAGGGCACAGATACGCAGTATTTT. It encodes CATSREGTDTQYF.

This clonotype was seen repeatedly, ten times or more. The chain links TRBV15 to TRBJ1-5; D possibly corresponds to TRBD1 (6 bases). Germline lookup yields CDR1 LNHNV and CDR2 YYDKDF (reference sequence). The CDR3 covers 15 residues. V lost 2 bases and J 3 bases, leaving 11 bases between the germline ends. The CDR3 DNA sequence: TGTGCCACCAGCAGAATGGGGGCGGTCAATCAGCCCCAGCATTTT. Translating it yields CATSRMGAVNQPQHF.